These 24 T cell receptor beta chains share one sample of origin, sequenced in a study of T-cell memory formation after mild COVID-19. One entry per CDR3 protein, called by TCRdb with MiXCR from the 5' RACE reads. The sample contains under 110,000 distinct CDR3 sequences, 15% to 20% of which appear only once. The specimen sequenced was PBMCs or a T cell subset sorted from them (not recorded which). Receptors originate from an adult woman who had mild COVID-19 (a few samples of this study predate the infection). Cell type and time point are not known.

This clonotype showed up many times. V is TRBV9 and J is TRBJ2-3; D may be TRBD2 (5 bases). Germline V gene sequence: CDR1 SGDLS, CDR2 YYNGEE. The CDR3 sequence is 15 residues long. The V gene lost 7 bases and the J gene lost 3 bases, with 18 bases spanning the gap. The chain's CDR3 is CASSSSGSATDTQYF. The CDR3 DNA is TGTGCCAGCTCCTCCTCGGGTAGCGCGACAGATACGCAGTATTTT.

The table lists this clonotype with a few counts. This sequence joins TRBV15 and TRBJ2-7, with D possibly TRBD1 on 6 matching bases. The CDR3 totals 16 residues. Germline V gives CDR1 LNHNV, CDR2 YYDKDF (reference sequence). V lost 2 bases, J lost 3 bases, and 17 bases lay in between. CDR3 sequence (DNA): TGTGCCACCAGCAGATCCCCGGACAGTCGGGACTACGAGCAGTACTTC. It specifies CATSRSPDSRDYEQYF.

This chain links TRBV20-1 with TRBJ2-7, with D tentatively TRBD2 (6 bases). V was cut by 3 bases and J by 4 bases, with 7 bases left in between. This CDR3 comprises 11 residues. Germline CDR1 reads DFQATT; CDR2 reads SNEGSKA (reference sequence). In DNA, the CDR3 is TGCAGTGCTAGGGAGGGGTACGAGCAGTACTTC. Its translation is CSAREGYEQYF.

As concerns this clonotype: Given a much more abundant clone one base away, this may be a read error. The chain is built from TRBV7-6 and TRBJ2-7, with 9 bases matching TRBD1. The germline V gene encodes CDR1 SGHVS and CDR2 FNYEAQ. J was trimmed by 6 bases and V by 5 bases; bases with no gene match: 8. The CDR3 consists of 14 residues. The CDR3: CASSPSGTGTEQYF. The CDR3 DNA sequence: TGTGCCAGCAGCCCGTCCGGGACAGGGACCGAGCAGTACTTC. The full variable domain, its missing parts supplied by reference TRBV7-6 and TRBJ2-7, is GAGVSQSPRYKVTKRGQDVALRCDPISGHVSLYWYRQALGQGPEFLTYFNYEAQQDKSGLPNDRFSAERPEGSISTLTIQRTEQRDSAMYRCASSPSGTGTEQYFGPGTRLTVT.

This rearrangement joins TRBV7-9 to TRBJ1-4, with TRBD1 matching over 8 bases. Germline V gives CDR1 SEHNR, CDR2 FQNEAQ (reference sequence). V gave up 1 base and J gave up 6 bases; unmatched junction bases: 4. The CDR3 runs 15 residues. The CDR3 loop reads CASSLVDRVDEKLFF. The DNA for the CDR3 is TGTGCCAGCAGCTTAGTGGACAGGGTGGATGAAAAACTGTTTTTT.

The chain has TRBV12-3 or TRBV12-4 and TRBJ2-7, with D possibly TRBD1 on 6 matching bases. V was trimmed by 3 bases and J by 4 bases, leaving 10 bases between them. The CDR3 length is 13 residues. CDR3 nucleotides: TGTGCCAGCAGTTTCCCAACAGGGTACGAGCAGTACTTC. Translation gives CASSFPTGYEQYF.

This clonotype has only a few counts. J is TRBJ2-1 and V is TRBV12-3 or TRBV12-4; 7 positions match TRBD1. V shed 8 bases, J shed 1 base, and the junction held 5 bases outside the gene matches. The length of the CDR3 is 14 residues. In DNA form, the CDR3 reads TGTGCCAGCGTACAGGGGATGTCCTACAATGAGCAGTTCTTC. Translation: CASVQGMSYNEQFF.

The chain carries TRBV6-5 and TRBJ1-2, with no clear D. The CDR3 contains 13 residues. Germline V CDR1 and CDR2: MNHEY, SVGAGI. Trimming cost V 5 bases and J 2 bases, with 9 bases left between them. CDR3 loop: CASSERANYGYTF. CDR3 nucleotides: TGTGCCAGCAGTGAGAGAGCGAACTATGGCTACACCTTC.

In this sample, this clonotype turned up a few times. This chain links TRBV7-9 with TRBJ2-7; D is unresolved. Trimming stripped 6 bases from V and 5 bases from J, with 11 bases between. CDR1 is SEHNR, CDR2 FQNEAQ, per germline (reference sequence). The CDR3 runs to 12 residues. The CDR3 spells CASSPRSHEQYF. The CDR3, as DNA: TGTGCCAGCAGTCCCCGGTCCCACGAGCAGTACTTC. The full variable domain, with the rest looked up from reference TRBV7-9 and TRBJ2-7, is DTGVSQNPRHKITKRGQNVTFRCDPISEHNRLYWYRQTLGQGPEFLTYFQNEAQLEKSRLLSDRFSAERPKGSFSTLEIQRTEQGDSAMYLCASSPRSHEQYFGPGTRLTVT.

The chain joins TRBV7-3 to TRBJ1-1; a weak D match, TRBD1 (5 bases). Trimming left V 1 base short and J 4 bases short, with 13 bases between. The CDR3 contains 15 residues. From germline, CDR1 is SGHTA and CDR2 FQGTGA. The CDR3 DNA follows: TGTGCCAGCAGCTTAAATGGCAGGGAAGTCACTGAAGCTTTCTTT. Protein product: CASSLNGREVTEAFF.

The CDR3 reads CATSRTWTGEGGEAFF. In DNA, the CDR3 is TGTGCCACCAGCAGGACCTGGACAGGGGAAGGGGGTGAAGCTTTCTTT. The rearrangement uses TRBV15 and TRBJ1-1; 9 bases align to TRBD1. Germline V gene lookup returns CDR1 LNHNV and CDR2 YYDKDF (reference sequence). V trimming: 3 bases; J trimming: 7 bases; junction bases outside the gene matches: 12. This CDR3 has 16 residues.

This clonotype was seen a handful of times. This chain uses TRBV2 with TRBJ2-3; unclear D gene. Germline V lookup: CDR1 SNHLY, CDR2 FYNNEI. The V end lost 2 bases, the J end lost 0 bases, and 3 bases lay between the germline ends. The CDR3 consists of 13 residues. The CDR3 DNA reads TGTGCCAGCAGTGAATTTAGCACAGATACGCAGTATTTT. Protein product: CASSEFSTDTQYF. Drawing the rest from reference TRBV2 and TRBJ2-3, the complete variable domain is EPEVTQTPSHQVTQMGQEVILRCVPISNHLYFYWYRQILGQKVEFLVSFYNNEISEKSEIFDDQFSVERPDGSNFTLKIRSTKLEDSAMYFCASSEFSTDTQYFGPGTRLTVL.

The genes are TRBV20-1 and TRBJ2-7; D is unclear. The CDR3 is made up of 13 amino acids. The V end lost 0 bases, the J end lost 3 bases, and 9 bases lay between the germline ends. Germline values: CDR1 DFQATT, CDR2 SNEGSKA (reference sequence). The CDR3 nucleotides are TGCAGTGCTAGAGATGCACCTATCTACGAGCAGTACTTC. Protein product: CSARDAPIYEQYF.

This clonotype occurred a few times. The genes are TRBV12-3 or TRBV12-4 and TRBJ1-1, with 8 bases identical to TRBD1. Germline trimming cut 2 bases from V and 1 base from J; bases unmatched to any gene: 3. CDR3 length: 15 amino acids. The CDR3 loop is CASSLTQGANTEAFF. The CDR3 coding sequence is TGTGCCAGCAGTTTAACCCAGGGGGCGAACACTGAAGCTTTCTTT.

This clonotype appeared a few times. This sequence joins TRBV6-2 or TRBV6-3 and TRBJ1-1, with D unresolved. V lost 0 bases and J 1 base, leaving 9 bases between the germline ends. The CDR3 extends over 15 amino acids. Germline V gene data show CDR1 as MNHEY and CDR2 as SVGEGT. The CDR3 nucleotides read TGTGCCAGCAGTTACTCGATAGTGGGGAACACTGAAGCTTTCTTT. Amino acids: CASSYSIVGNTEAFF.

The J gene is TRBJ2-7, the V gene TRBV6-2 or TRBV6-3; D ambiguous. Looked up from germline, CDR1 is MNHEY and CDR2 is SVGEGT. CDR3 length equals 12 residues. Trimming took off 2 bases at V and 7 bases at J, with 9 bases between the two ends. CDR3 bases: TGTGCCAGCAGTTACCCCGAACCGGAGCAGTACTTC. Translating gives CASSYPEPEQYF.

This clonotype occurred a few times. The rearrangement links TRBV12-3 or TRBV12-4 to TRBJ1-3, with D possibly being TRBD1 (6 bases). V was cut by 3 bases and J by 12 bases, with 9 bases left in between. The CDR3 loop spans 11 amino acids. The CDR3 bases are TGTGCCAGCAGTTTTCCGACAGGCATATATTTT. Translating it yields CASSFPTGIYF.

CDR3 protein: CASSQESSPEAFF. The CDR3 nucleotides are TGTGCCAGCAGCCAAGAAAGTTCACCTGAAGCTTTCTTT. The V gene is TRBV3-1, the J gene TRBJ1-1; D gene unclear. Trimming took off 0 bases at V and 6 bases at J, with 8 bases between the two ends. Germline CDR1 LGHDT, CDR2 YNNKEL (reference sequence). The CDR3 covers 13 residues.

The genes are TRBV2 and TRBJ1-1, with D hard to call. Germline V lookup: CDR1 SNHLY, CDR2 FYNNEI. Trimming stripped 4 bases from V and 4 bases from J, with 7 bases between. This CDR3 comprises 12 residues. The CDR3 spells CASSGGSTEAFF. The CDR3 DNA reads TGTGCCAGCAGTGGAGGCTCCACTGAAGCTTTCTTT. Looking up the rest from reference TRBV2 and TRBJ1-1 gives the full variable domain: EPEVTQTPSHQVTQMGQEVILRCVPISNHLYFYWYRQILGQKVEFLVSFYNNEISEKSEIFDDQFSVERPDGSNFTLKIRSTKLEDSAMYFCASSGGSTEAFFGQGTRLTVV.

In this sample, this clonotype turned up a few times. The chain has TRBV19 and TRBJ2-2, with D tentatively TRBD2 (5 bases). Germline values: CDR1 LNHDA, CDR2 SQIVND (reference sequence). Deletions cut 9 bases from V and 2 bases from J, with 13 bases between. This CDR3 comprises 14 residues. The CDR3 coding sequence is TGTGCCAGCAAGGAGGATGGTAACACCGGGGAGCTGTTTTTT. It specifies CASKEDGNTGELFF.

This clonotype has at least ten counts. V and J are TRBV11-1 and TRBJ2-1; 8 bases line up with TRBD2. CDR1 and CDR2 from the germline V gene are SGHAT and FQDESV (reference sequence). Trimming cost V 6 bases and J 3 bases; bases outside gene matches: 7. The CDR3 length is 15 residues. The chain's CDR3 is CASSSGGQVYNEQFF. In DNA form, the CDR3 reads TGTGCCAGCAGTTCGGGAGGGCAGGTCTACAATGAGCAGTTCTTC.

This chain uses TRBV20-1 with TRBJ1-4; 11 bases are shared with TRBD1. The CDR3 length is 14 residues. With 6 bases clipped from V and 7 bases from J, the junction kept 7 bases outside the gene matches. In germline, CDR1 is DFQATT, CDR2 SNEGSKA (reference sequence). CDR3 amino acids: CSARTGGGFEKLFF. DNA for the CDR3: TGCAGTGCAAGGACAGGGGGCGGTTTTGAAAAACTGTTTTTT.

This chain uses TRBV21-1 with TRBJ2-7; the DNA was not compared with TRBD1, the D call given in the table. TRBV21-1 is termed a pseudogene. CDR3 size: 15 residues. CDR3 in DNA: TGTGCCAGCAGCAGGGCCTCAGGGGGCAAGGACGAGCAGTACTTC. Encoded protein: CASSRASGGKDEQYF.

The chain couples TRBV5-5 to TRBJ1-2, with 7 bases lining up with TRBD1. This CDR3 comprises 14 residues. Germline lookup yields CDR1 SGHKS and CDR2 YYEKEE (reference sequence). The ends lost 3 bases at V and 5 bases at J; junction bases unmatched: 7. CDR3 protein: CASSSLPGQYGYTF. The CDR3 coding sequence is TGTGCCAGCAGCTCCCTGCCGGGACAGTATGGCTACACCTTC.